Listed here are 27 T cell receptor beta chains from one sample, sequenced in a study of cytomegalovirus exposure and HLA in healthy donors. Use of 60 Vbeta and 13 Jbeta primers characterized the PCR. Sequenced by immunoSEQ multiplex PCR; TCRdb stores in-frame clones only, minus some. The sample lists 150,000 to 200,000 clones, just over 75% occurring once. Sequencing used PBMCs. The receptors were gathered from a woman aged 25-40 years in good health and CMV-seropositive.

The rearrangement uses TRBV7-9 and TRBJ2-1; D is unresolved. The CDR3 is made up of 12 amino acids. V was trimmed by 4 bases and J by 3 bases, leaving 4 bases between them. Germline V CDR1 and CDR2: SEHNR, FQNEAQ (reference sequence). The CDR3: CASSYNYNEQFF. The CDR3, as DNA: TGTGCCAGCAGCTACAACTACAATGAGCAGTTCTTC.

The V gene is TRBV18, the J gene TRBJ2-2; 7 positions agree with TRBD1. Trimming removed 3 bases from V and 0 bases from J; junction bases left unmatched: 13. The CDR3 has 19 residues. The germline V gene has CDR1 KGHSH and CDR2 LQKENI. The CDR3 nucleotides are TGTGCCAGCTCACCGGGACAGACCAACTTGAACTCGAACACCGGGGAGCTGTTTTTT. This gives the protein CASSPGQTNLNSNTGELFF.

In its sample, this clone was seen once. J is TRBJ2-7 and V is TRBV21-1; the table names TRBD1, a call not compared with the DNA. TRBV21-1 is shown as a pseudogene. This CDR3 region has 14 residues. The CDR3 sequence: CASSKLGTSYEQYF. The CDR3 nucleotides read TGTGCCAGCAGCAAATTGGGCACCTCCTACGAGCAGTACTTC.

This clone was seen more than once but under ten times. The chain couples TRBV5-8 to TRBJ2-1; 10 bases match TRBD2. Germline-derived CDR1 and CDR2 are SGHTS and YDEGEE. The CDR3 has 16 amino acids. V was pared by 0 bases and J by 3 bases, with 3 bases of the junction left unmatched. CDR3 coding DNA: TGTGCCAGCAGCTTGGGTTCTAGCGGGAGCTACAATGAGCAGTTCTTC. It translates to CASSLGSSGSYNEQFF.

This clone appeared once. V usage is TRBV5-1 and J usage is TRBJ2-3; D is unclear. CDR3 length equals 13 residues. The V end lost 4 bases, the J end lost 4 bases, and 10 bases lay between the germline ends. Germline values: CDR1 SGHRS, CDR2 YFSETQ. This CDR3 reads CASSTHNSDTQYF. In DNA, the CDR3 is TGCGCCAGCAGCACACATAATTCAGATACGCAGTATTTT.

This clone was recorded once. The chain carries TRBV14 and TRBJ2-1, with D possibly matching TRBD2 (6 bases). Trimming pared 1 base from V and 11 bases from J, leaving 15 bases between. CDR1 is SGHDN, CDR2 FVKESK, per germline. The CDR3 length is 14 residues. This CDR3 is CASSQVGGDKQQFF. CDR3 sequence (DNA): TGTGCCAGCAGCCAAGTTGGCGGGGATAAGCAGCAGTTCTTC.

The chain employs TRBV18 and TRBJ2-5, with TRBD1 as a possible D gene (6 bases). Germline loops: CDR1 KGHSH, CDR2 LQKENI. Deletions cut 8 bases from V and 2 bases from J, with 18 bases between. The CDR3 is 15 amino acids. In DNA form, the CDR3 reads TGTGCCAGCCGCAGGGTGTTAGGACAGCAAGAGACCCAGTACTTC. Its translation is CASRRVLGQQETQYF.

The J gene is TRBJ2-2, the V gene TRBV19; 7 nucleotides align to TRBD2. V shed 7 bases and J 7 bases; nucleotides not matched to a gene: 21. The CDR3 runs to 18 residues. Germline V gene sequence: CDR1 LNHDA, CDR2 SQIVND (reference sequence). The CDR3 reads CASTAPLRGSPVIGELFF. CDR3 DNA: TGTGCCAGTACCGCTCCCCTACGCGGGAGCCCTGTCATCGGGGAGCTGTTTTTT.

The V and J genes are TRBV2 and TRBJ2-5; 8 nucleotides match TRBD2. This CDR3 region has 15 residues. V was pared by 8 bases and J by 5 bases, with 13 bases of the junction left unmatched. In germline, CDR1 is SNHLY, CDR2 FYNNEI. This CDR3 reads CASGSGEGPRETQYF. The CDR3 bases are TGTGCCAGCGGTAGCGGGGAGGGCCCACGGGAGACCCAGTACTTC.

The J gene is TRBJ1-1, the V gene TRBV7-6; 9 bases are a match to TRBD1. V lost 1 base and J lost 2; bases outside the gene matches: 5. The CDR3 totals 16 residues. The V gene's germline CDR1 is SGHVS and CDR2 FNYEAQ. The CDR3 bases are TGTGCCAGCAGCTTAGTCGTGGGACAGGGTAACACTGAAGCTTTCTTT. Amino acids: CASSLVVGQGNTEAFF.

V and J are TRBV19 and TRBJ2-7; 9 positions match TRBD1. Per the germline V gene, CDR1 is LNHDA and CDR2 is SQIVND (reference sequence). CDR3 length: 14 residues. Trimming removed 6 bases from V and 5 bases from J; junction bases left unmatched: 8. CDR3: CASRSEDRGNEQYF. CDR3 nucleotide sequence: TGTGCCAGTAGGTCGGAGGACAGGGGCAACGAGCAGTACTTC.

As for this clone: Relative to the germline gene, one junction end is altered; a read error may explain this. The chain employs TRBV9 and TRBJ2-7; possibly TRBD2 for D (6 bases). The CDR3 is 13 residues long. The V gene's germline CDR1 is SGDLS and CDR2 YYNGEE. The CDR3 reads CASSVRFSGDPVF. Written as DNA, the CDR3 is TGTGCCAGCAGCGTACGGTTTTCGGGGGATCCCGTTTTC.

The genes are TRBV28 and TRBJ1-1; a weak D match, TRBD1 (6 bases). Germline lookup yields CDR1 MDHEN and CDR2 SYDVKM. The CDR3 is made up of 10 amino acids. Trimming removed 10 bases at V and 7 bases at J, with 10 bases between. The CDR3 region is CATLQGEAFF. The CDR3 nucleotides read TGTGCCACCCTACAGGGTGAAGCTTTCTTT. The whole variable domain, remainder taken from reference TRBV28 and TRBJ1-1, is DVKVTQSSRYLVKRTGEKVFLECVQDMDHENMFWYRQDPGLGLRLIYFSYDVKMKEKGDIPEGYSVSREKKERFSLILESASTNQTSMYLCATLQGEAFFGQGTRLTVV.

This chain links TRBV7-9 with TRBJ1-3; 7 nucleotides match TRBD1. Germline lookup yields CDR1 SEHNR and CDR2 FQNEAQ (reference sequence). CDR3 length: 15 amino acids. The trim removed 4 bases at V and 4 bases at J, leaving 7 bases unmatched. The CDR3 here is CASSSGQLEGNTIYF. Written as DNA, the CDR3 is TGTGCCAGCAGCTCGGGACAGTTGGAAGGAAACACCATATATTTT.

The J gene is TRBJ2-2, the V gene TRBV23-1, with TRBD1 identical over 11 bases. TRBV23-1 counts as an open reading frame of uncertain function. V was pared by 6 bases and J by 5 bases, with 5 bases of the junction left unmatched. The CDR3 is 15 amino acids. The CDR3 loop is CASRDRGRMTGELFF. The CDR3 nucleotides read TGCGCCAGCAGGGACAGGGGGCGGATGACCGGGGAGCTGTTTTTT.

This clone was observed once. CDR3 DNA: TGTGCCTGGAGTACACAGACAACTAATGAAAAACTGTTTTTT. Its translation is CAWSTQTTNEKLFF. This sequence joins TRBV30 and TRBJ1-4; D call uncertain. Trimming left V 2 bases short and J 0 bases short, with 7 bases between. This CDR3 contains 14 residues. Germline V gene lookup returns CDR1 GTSNPN and CDR2 SVGIG (reference sequence).

V gene TRBV5-1 combines with J gene TRBJ2-7; weak D call: TRBD2 (5 bases). This CDR3 spans 15 amino acids. V shed 0 bases and J shed 2 bases, with 12 bases lying between them. Germline V CDR1 and CDR2: SGHRS, YFSETQ. For the CDR3, the DNA is TGCGCCAGCAGCTTGGTCAGCGGTGATCCCTACGAGCAGTACTTC. It encodes CASSLVSGDPYEQYF.

Here the CDR3 DNA reads TGTGCCAGCTCACCAGGTGCAGGGCAGAACTATGGCTACACCTTC. This sequence encodes CASSPGAGQNYGYTF. The chain joins TRBV18 to TRBJ1-2, with D possibly matching TRBD1 (5 bases). Germline CDR1 and CDR2: KGHSH and LQKENI. The CDR3 contains 15 residues. Trimming pared 2 bases from V and 2 bases from J, leaving 12 bases between.

This clone has just one count. The chain links TRBV2 to TRBJ1-5; D is unresolved. V was cut by 4 bases and J by 0 bases, with 10 bases left in between. The CDR3 has 15 amino acids. Germline assignment: CDR1 SNHLY and CDR2 FYNNEI. The CDR3 sequence is CASSADGLSNQPQHF. The CDR3 DNA reads as TGTGCCAGCAGTGCCGACGGACTTAGCAATCAGCCCCAGCATTTT.

This clone occurred once. This rearrangement joins TRBV25-1 to TRBJ2-1, with a weak D call TRBD1 (6 bases). CDR3 length equals 13 residues. The germline CDR1 and CDR2 sequences are MGHDK and SYGVNS. Trimming took off 6 bases at V and 8 bases at J, with 14 bases between the two ends. The CDR3 DNA reads TGTGCCAGCAGAGACAGGAGCGTCGATGAGCAGTTCTTC. It is translated as CASRDRSVDEQFF.

The chain combines TRBV28 with TRBJ1-5, with 9 bases that match TRBD1. With 5 bases clipped from V and 5 bases from J, the junction kept 10 bases outside the gene matches. CDR3 length equals 16 residues. Germline CDR1 reads MDHEN; CDR2 reads SYDVKM. CDR3 loop: CASSTGGLPLDQPQHF. As DNA, the CDR3 is TGTGCCAGCAGTACAGGGGGCCTACCCCTAGATCAGCCCCAGCATTTT.

This sequence joins TRBV19 and TRBJ2-7, with 11 bases matching TRBD1. The V gene end was trimmed by 6 bases and the J gene end by 0 bases; junction bases not matched to a gene: 10. This CDR3 has 17 residues. The germline gives CDR1 LNHDA, CDR2 SQIVND (reference sequence). The CDR3 DNA sequence: TGTGCCAGTAGAACGCCCGCCGGGACAGGGGGCTCCTACGAGCAGTACTTC. This gives the protein CASRTPAGTGGSYEQYF.

V and J are TRBV27 and TRBJ2-3; maybe TRBD2 (6 bases). CDR3 length: 16 amino acids. Germline V lookup: CDR1 MNHEY, CDR2 SMNVEV (reference sequence). Trimming removed 5 bases from V and 5 bases from J, with 20 bases in between. The CDR3 loop is CASSPPRGGGVDTQYF. CDR3 sequence (DNA): TGTGCCAGCAGTCCCCCCCGTGGGGGAGGTGTAGATACGCAGTATTTT.

The chain recombines TRBV30 with TRBJ1-2; TRBD1 matches 8 bases. Germline V gives CDR1 GTSNPN, CDR2 SVGIG (reference sequence). This CDR3 has 13 amino acids. V lost 3 bases to trimming and J lost 6 bases; unmatched junction nucleotides: 6. The CDR3 region is CAWREQGVDGYTF. CDR3 nucleotides: TGTGCCTGGAGAGAACAGGGGGTTGATGGCTACACCTTC. The entire variable domain, with the rest obtained from reference TRBV30 and TRBJ1-2, is as follows: SQTIHQWPATLVQPVGSPLSLECTVEGTSNPNLYWYRQAAGRGLQLLFYSVGIGQISSEVPQNLSASRPQDRQFILSSKKLLLSDSGFYLCAWREQGVDGYTFGSGTRLTVV.

This clone appeared many times. This rearrangement joins TRBV4-1 to TRBJ2-3, with TRBD2 matching 10 bases. CDR3 length: 16 amino acids. With V trimmed by 1 base and J by 2 bases, 3 bases remained unmatched. Germline V gene lookup returns CDR1 MGHRA and CDR2 YSYEKL. This chain's CDR3 is CASSQGGLANTDTQYF. CDR3 nucleotide sequence: TGCGCCAGCAGCCAAGGGGGACTAGCGAACACAGATACGCAGTATTTT.

The V gene is TRBV6-5, the J gene TRBJ2-1; tentative D call: TRBD1 (6 bases). Germline V lookup: CDR1 MNHEY, CDR2 SVGAGI. The CDR3 length is 14 residues. The V and J ends lost 0 bases and 7 bases respectively, with 10 bases between them. The CDR3 DNA reads TGTGCCAGCAGTTACTCTATTGGACAGAATGAGCAGTTCTTC. Amino acids: CASSYSIGQNEQFF.

DNA of the CDR3: TGTGCCAGCAGCTCCATTGGACAGTCTGGAAACACCATATATTTT. Translating gives CASSSIGQSGNTIYF. The chain recombines TRBV5-4 with TRBJ1-3, with D perhaps TRBD1 (6 bases). Trimming pared 3 bases from V and 1 base from J, leaving 11 bases between. CDR3 size: 15 residues. Germline lookup yields CDR1 SGHNT and CDR2 YYREEE (reference sequence).